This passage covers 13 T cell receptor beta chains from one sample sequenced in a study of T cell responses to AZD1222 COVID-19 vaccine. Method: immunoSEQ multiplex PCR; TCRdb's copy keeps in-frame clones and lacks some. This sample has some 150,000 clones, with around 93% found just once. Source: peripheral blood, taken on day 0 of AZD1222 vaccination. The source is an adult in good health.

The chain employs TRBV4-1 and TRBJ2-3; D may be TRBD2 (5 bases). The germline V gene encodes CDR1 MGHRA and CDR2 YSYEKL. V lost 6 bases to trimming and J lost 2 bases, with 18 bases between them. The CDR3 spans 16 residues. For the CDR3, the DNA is TGCGCCAGCAGTTATACCGGGATTGCCAACACAGATACGCAGTATTTT. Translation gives CASSYTGIANTDTQYF.

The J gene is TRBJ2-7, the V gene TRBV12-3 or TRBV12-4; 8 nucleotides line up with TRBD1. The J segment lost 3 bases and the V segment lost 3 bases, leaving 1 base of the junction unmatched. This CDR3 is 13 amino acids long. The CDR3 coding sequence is TGTGCCAGCAGTTTGGACAGGGACTACGAGCAGTACTTC. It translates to CASSLDRDYEQYF.

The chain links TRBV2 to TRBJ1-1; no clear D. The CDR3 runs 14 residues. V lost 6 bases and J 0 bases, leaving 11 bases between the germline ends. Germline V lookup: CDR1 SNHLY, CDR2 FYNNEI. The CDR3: CASRARTMNTEAFF. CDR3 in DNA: TGTGCCAGCAGGGCCAGAACGATGAACACTGAAGCTTTCTTT.

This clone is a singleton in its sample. The CDR3, as DNA: TGTGCCAGCACCGAAGTGGGGACAGGGAGGGAAAAACTGTTTTTT. Its translation: CASTEVGTGREKLFF. The V and J genes are TRBV6-5 and TRBJ1-4; 9 nucleotides align to TRBD1. The CDR3 runs to 15 residues. V lost 7 bases, J lost 8 bases, and 11 bases stayed unmatched. CDR1 and CDR2 (germline): MNHEY, SVGAGI.

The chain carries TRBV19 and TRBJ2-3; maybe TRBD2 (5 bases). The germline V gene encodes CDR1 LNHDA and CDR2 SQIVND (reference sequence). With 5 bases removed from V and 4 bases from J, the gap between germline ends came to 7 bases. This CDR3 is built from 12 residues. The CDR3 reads CASSGGPDTQYF. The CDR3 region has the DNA TGTGCCAGTAGTGGAGGCCCAGATACGCAGTATTTT.

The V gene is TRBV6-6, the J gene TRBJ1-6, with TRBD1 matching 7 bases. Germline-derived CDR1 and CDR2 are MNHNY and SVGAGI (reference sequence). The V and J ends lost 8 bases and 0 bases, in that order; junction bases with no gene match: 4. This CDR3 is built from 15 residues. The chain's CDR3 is CASVGGDSYNSPLHF. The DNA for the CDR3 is TGTGCCAGCGTAGGGGGCGACTCCTATAATTCACCCCTCCACTTT.

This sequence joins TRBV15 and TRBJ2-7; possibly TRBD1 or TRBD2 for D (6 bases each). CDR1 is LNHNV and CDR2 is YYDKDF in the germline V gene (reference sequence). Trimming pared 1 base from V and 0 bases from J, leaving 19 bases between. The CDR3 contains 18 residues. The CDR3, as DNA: TGTGCCACCAGCAGAGCTAAGGGCTCGGGGGCAAACTCCTACGAGCAGTACTTC. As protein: CATSRAKGSGANSYEQYF.

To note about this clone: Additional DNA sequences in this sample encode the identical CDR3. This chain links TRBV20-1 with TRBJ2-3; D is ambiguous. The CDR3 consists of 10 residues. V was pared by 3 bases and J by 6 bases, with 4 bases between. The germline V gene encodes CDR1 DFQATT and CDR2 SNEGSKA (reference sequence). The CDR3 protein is CSARVDTQYF. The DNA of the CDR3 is TGCAGTGCTAGGGTGGATACGCAGTATTTT.

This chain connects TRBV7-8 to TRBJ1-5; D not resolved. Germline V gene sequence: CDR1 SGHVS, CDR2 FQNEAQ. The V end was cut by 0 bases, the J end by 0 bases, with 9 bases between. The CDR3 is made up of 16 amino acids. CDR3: CASSLAIGNSNQPQHF. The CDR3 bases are TGTGCCAGCAGCTTAGCGATCGGCAATAGCAATCAGCCCCAGCATTTT.

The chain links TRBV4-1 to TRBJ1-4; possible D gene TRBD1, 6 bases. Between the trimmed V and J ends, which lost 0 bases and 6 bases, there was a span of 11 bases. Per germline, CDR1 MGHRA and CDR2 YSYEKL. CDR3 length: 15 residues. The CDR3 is CASSQDPQGYEKLFF. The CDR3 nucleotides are TGCGCCAGCAGCCAAGACCCACAGGGTTATGAAAAACTGTTTTTT.

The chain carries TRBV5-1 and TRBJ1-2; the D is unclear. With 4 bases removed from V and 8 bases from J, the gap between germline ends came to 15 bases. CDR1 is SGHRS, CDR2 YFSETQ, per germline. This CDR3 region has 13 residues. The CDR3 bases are TGCGCCAGCAGCACAAGGGTTACGGCGGGCTACACCTTC. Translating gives CASSTRVTAGYTF.

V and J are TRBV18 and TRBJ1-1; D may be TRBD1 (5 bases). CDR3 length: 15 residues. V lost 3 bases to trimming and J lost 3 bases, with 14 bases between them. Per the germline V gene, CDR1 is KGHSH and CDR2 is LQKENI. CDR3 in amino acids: CASSPSRQTHTEAFF. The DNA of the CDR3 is TGTGCCAGCTCACCTTCCAGACAGACCCACACTGAAGCTTTCTTT.

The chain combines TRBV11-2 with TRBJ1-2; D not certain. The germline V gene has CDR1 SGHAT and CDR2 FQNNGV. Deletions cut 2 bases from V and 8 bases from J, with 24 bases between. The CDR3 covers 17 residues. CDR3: CASSLFGRPSYFGGYTF. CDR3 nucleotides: TGTGCCAGCAGCTTATTCGGCAGGCCTTCTTATTTTGGGGGCTACACCTTC.